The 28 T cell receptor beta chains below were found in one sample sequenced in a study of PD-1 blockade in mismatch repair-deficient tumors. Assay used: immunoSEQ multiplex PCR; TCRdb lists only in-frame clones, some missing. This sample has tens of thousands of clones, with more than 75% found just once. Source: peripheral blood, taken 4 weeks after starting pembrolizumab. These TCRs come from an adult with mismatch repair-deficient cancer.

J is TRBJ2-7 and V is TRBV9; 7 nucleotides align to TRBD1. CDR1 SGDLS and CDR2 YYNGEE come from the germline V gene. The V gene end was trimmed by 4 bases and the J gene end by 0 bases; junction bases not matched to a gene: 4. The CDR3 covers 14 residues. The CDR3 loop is CASSLGTDSYEQYF. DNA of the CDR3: TGTGCCAGCAGCCTCGGGACAGACTCCTACGAGCAGTACTTC.

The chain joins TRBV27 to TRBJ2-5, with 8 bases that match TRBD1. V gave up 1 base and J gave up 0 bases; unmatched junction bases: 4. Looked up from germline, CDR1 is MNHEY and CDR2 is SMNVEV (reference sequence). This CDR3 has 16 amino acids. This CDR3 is CASSLLRQGNQETQYF. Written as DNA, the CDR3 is TGTGCCAGCAGTTTATTGAGACAGGGGAACCAAGAGACCCAGTACTTC.

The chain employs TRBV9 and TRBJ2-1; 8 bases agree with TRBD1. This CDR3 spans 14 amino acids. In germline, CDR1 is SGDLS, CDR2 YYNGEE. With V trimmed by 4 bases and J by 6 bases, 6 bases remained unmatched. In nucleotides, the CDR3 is TGTGCCAGCAGCCACACAGGGGGACCCAATGAGCAGTTCTTC. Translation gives CASSHTGGPNEQFF.

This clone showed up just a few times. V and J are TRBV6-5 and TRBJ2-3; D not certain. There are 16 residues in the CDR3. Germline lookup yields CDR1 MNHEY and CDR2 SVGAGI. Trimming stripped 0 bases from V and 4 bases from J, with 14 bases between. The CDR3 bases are TGTGCCAGCAGTTACTCGAAGCGACGTTCGGCAGATACGCAGTATTTT. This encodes CASSYSKRRSADTQYF.

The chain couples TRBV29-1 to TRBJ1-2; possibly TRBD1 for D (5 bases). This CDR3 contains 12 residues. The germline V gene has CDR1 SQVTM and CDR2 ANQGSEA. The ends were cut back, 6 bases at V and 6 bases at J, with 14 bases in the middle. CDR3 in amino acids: CSVRMGRDGYTF. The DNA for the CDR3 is TGCAGCGTAAGAATGGGCAGGGATGGCTACACCTTC.

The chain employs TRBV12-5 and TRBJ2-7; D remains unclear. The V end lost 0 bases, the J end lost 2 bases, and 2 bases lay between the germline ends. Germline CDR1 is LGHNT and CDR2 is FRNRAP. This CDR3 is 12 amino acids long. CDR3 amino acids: CASGLVPYEQYF. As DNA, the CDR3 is TGTGCTAGTGGTTTGGTACCCTACGAGCAGTACTTC.

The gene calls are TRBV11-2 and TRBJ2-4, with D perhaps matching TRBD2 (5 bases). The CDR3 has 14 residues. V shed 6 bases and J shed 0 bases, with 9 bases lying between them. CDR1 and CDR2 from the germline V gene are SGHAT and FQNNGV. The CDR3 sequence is CASRSGLAKNIQYF. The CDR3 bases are TGTGCCAGCAGGTCTGGACTAGCCAAAAACATTCAGTACTTC.

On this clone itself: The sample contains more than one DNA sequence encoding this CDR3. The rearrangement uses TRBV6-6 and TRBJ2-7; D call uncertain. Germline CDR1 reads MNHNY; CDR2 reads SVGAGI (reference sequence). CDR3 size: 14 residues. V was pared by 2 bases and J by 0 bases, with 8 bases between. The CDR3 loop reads CASSYRVSSYEQYF. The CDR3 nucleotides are TGTGCCAGCAGTTACCGGGTGAGCTCCTACGAGCAGTACTTC.

The CDR3: CASSFFSNQPQHF. The DNA for the CDR3 is TGTGCCAGCAGCTTTTTTAGCAATCAGCCCCAGCATTTT. This chain links TRBV5-5 with TRBJ1-5; D remains unclear. The V and J ends lost 2 bases and 0 bases respectively, with 3 bases between them. Germline CDR1 reads SGHKS; CDR2 reads YYEKEE (reference sequence). The CDR3 has 13 residues. Supplemented by reference TRBV5-5 and TRBJ1-5, the full variable domain reads DAGVTQSPTHLIKTRGQQVTLRCSPISGHKSVSWYQQVLGQGPQFIFQYYEKEERGRGNFPDRFSARQFPNYSSELNVNALLLGDSALYLCASSFFSNQPQHFGDGTRLSIL.

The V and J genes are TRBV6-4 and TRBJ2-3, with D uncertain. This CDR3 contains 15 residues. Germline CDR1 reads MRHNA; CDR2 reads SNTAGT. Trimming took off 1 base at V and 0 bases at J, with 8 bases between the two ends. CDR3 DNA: TGTGCCAGCAGTGACTTCGCAGGAAGCACAGATACGCAGTATTTT. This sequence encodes CASSDFAGSTDTQYF.

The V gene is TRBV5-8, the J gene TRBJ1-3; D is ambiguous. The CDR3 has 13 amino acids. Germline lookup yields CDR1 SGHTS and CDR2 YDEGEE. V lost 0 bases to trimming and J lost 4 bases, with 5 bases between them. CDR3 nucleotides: TGTGCCAGCAGCTTGGTAGGGGGAAACACCATATATTTT. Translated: CASSLVGGNTIYF. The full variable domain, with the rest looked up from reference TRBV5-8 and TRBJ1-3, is EAGVTQSPTHLIKTRGQQATLRCSPISGHTSVYWYQQALGLGLQFLLWYDEGEERNRGNFPPRFSGRQFPNYSSELNVNALELEDSALYLCASSLVGGNTIYFGEGSWLTVV.

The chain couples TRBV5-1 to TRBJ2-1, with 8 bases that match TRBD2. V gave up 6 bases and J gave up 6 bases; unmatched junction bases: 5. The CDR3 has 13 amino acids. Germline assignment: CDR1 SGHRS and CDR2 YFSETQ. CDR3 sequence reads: CASNSGSSNEQFF. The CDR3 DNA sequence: TGCGCCAGCAACAGCGGGAGCTCCAATGAGCAGTTCTTC.

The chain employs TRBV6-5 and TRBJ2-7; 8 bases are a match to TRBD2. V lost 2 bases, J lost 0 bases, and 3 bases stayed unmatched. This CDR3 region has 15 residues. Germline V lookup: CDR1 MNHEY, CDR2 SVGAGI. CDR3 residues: CASSYGTRSSYEQYF. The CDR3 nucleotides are TGTGCCAGCAGTTACGGGACTAGGAGCTCCTACGAGCAGTACTTC.

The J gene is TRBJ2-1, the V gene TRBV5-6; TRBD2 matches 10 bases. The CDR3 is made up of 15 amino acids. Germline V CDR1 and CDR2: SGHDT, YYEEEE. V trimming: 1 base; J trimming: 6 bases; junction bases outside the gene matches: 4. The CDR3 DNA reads TGTGCCAGCAGCTTGCTAGCGGGAGCGGGCAATGAGCAGTTCTTC. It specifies CASSLLAGAGNEQFF. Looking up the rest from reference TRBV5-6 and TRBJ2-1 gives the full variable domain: DAGVTQSPTHLIKTRGQQVTLRCSPKSGHDTVSWYQQALGQGPQFIFQYYEEEERQRGNFPDRFSGHQFPNYSSELNVNALLLGDSALYLCASSLLAGAGNEQFFGPGTRLTVL.

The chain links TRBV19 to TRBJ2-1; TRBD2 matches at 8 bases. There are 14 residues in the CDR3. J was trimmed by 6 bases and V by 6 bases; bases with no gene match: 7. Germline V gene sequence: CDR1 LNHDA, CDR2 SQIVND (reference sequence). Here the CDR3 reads CASRDGRVANEQFF. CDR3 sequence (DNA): TGTGCCAGTAGAGACGGGAGGGTGGCCAATGAGCAGTTCTTC.

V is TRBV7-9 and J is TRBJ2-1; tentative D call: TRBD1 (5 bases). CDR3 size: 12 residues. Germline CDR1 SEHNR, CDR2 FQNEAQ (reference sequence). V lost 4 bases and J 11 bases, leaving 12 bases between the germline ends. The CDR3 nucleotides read TGTGCCAGCAGCTCCGAAGGGGCTCAGCAGTTCTTC. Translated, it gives CASSSEGAQQFF.

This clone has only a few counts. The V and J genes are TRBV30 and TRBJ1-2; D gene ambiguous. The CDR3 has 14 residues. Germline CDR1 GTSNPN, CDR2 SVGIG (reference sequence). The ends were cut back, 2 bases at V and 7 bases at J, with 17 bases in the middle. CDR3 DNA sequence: TGTGCCTGGAGTTTGTCGGCTACCTCCTTTGGCTACACCTTC. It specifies CAWSLSATSFGYTF.

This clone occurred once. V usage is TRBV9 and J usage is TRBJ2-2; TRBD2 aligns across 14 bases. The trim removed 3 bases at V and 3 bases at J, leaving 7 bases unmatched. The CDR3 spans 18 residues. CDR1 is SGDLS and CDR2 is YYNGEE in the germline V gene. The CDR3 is CASSDGTSGRRDTGELFF. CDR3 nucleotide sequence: TGTGCCAGCAGCGACGGGACTAGCGGGAGACGGGACACCGGGGAGCTGTTTTTT.

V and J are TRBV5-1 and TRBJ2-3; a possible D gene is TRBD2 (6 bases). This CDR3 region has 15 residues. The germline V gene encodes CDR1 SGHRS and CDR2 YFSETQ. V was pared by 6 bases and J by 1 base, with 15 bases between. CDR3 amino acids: CASTSSAPGTDTQYF. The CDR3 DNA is TGCGCCAGCACCTCTAGCGCCCCGGGCACAGATACGCAGTATTTT.

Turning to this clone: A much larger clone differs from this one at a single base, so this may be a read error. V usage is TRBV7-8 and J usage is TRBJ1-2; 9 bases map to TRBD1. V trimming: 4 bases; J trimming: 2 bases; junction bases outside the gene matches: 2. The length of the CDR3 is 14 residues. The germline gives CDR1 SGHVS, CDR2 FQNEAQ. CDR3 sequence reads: CASSSGTGNYGYTF. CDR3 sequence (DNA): TGTGCCAGCAGCTCCGGGACAGGGAACTATGGCTACACCTTC.

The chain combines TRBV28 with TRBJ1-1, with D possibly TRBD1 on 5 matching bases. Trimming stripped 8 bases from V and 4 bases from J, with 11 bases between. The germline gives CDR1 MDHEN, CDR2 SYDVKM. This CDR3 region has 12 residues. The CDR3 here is CASQPQGTEAFF. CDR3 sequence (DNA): TGTGCCAGCCAACCCCAGGGCACTGAAGCTTTCTTT.

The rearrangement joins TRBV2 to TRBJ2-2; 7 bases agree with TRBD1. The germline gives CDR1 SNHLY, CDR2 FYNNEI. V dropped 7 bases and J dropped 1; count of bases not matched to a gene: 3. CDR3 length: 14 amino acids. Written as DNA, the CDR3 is TGTGCCAGCACGGGACAGATGAACACCGGGGAGCTGTTTTTT. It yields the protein CASTGQMNTGELFF.

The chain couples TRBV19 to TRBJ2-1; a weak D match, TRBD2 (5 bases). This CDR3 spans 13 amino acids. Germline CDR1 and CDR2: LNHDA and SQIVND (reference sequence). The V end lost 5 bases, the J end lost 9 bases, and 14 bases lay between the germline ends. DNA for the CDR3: TGTGCCAGTAGTGACCCGCCCCGGGGTGAGCAGTTCTTC. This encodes CASSDPPRGEQFF.

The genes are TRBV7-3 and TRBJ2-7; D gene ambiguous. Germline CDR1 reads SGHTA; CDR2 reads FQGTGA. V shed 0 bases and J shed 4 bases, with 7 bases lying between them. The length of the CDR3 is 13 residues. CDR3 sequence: CASSLTPGYEQYF. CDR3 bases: TGTGCCAGCAGCTTAACTCCTGGGTACGAGCAGTACTTC.

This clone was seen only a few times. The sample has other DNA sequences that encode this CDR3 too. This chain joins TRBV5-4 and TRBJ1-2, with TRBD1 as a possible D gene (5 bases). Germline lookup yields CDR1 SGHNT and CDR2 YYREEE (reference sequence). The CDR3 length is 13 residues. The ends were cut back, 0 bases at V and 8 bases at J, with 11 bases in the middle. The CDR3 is CASSLGGRDGYTF. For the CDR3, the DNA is TGTGCCAGCAGCTTGGGGGGACGGGACGGCTACACCTTC.

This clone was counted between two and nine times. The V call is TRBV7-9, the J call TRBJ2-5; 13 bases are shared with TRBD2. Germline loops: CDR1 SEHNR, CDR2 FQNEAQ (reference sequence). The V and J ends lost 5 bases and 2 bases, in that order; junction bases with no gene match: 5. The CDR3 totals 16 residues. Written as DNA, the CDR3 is TGTGCCAGCAGCCCGGGACTAGCGGGGATGCAAGAGACCCAGTACTTC. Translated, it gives CASSPGLAGMQETQYF.

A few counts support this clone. CDR3 DNA: TGTGCCAGCAGTCGGGACAACAGCAATCAGCCCCAGCATTTT. It encodes CASSRDNSNQPQHF. The rearrangement uses TRBV27 and TRBJ1-5, with D perhaps matching TRBD1 (6 bases). The V end was cut by 5 bases, the J end by 1 base, with 9 bases between. The length of the CDR3 is 14 residues. From germline, CDR1 is MNHEY and CDR2 SMNVEV (reference sequence).

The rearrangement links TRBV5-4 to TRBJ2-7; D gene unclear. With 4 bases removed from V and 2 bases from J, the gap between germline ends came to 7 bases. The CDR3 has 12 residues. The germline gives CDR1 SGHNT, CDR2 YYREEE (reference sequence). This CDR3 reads CASSLMPYEQYF. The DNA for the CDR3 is TGTGCCAGCAGCCTCATGCCCTACGAGCAGTACTTC. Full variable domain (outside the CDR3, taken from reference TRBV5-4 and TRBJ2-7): ETGVTQSPTHLIKTRGQQVTLRCSSQSGHNTVSWYQQALGQGPQFIFQYYREEENGRGNFPPRFSGLQFPNYSSELNVNALELDDSALYLCASSLMPYEQYFGPGTRLTVT.